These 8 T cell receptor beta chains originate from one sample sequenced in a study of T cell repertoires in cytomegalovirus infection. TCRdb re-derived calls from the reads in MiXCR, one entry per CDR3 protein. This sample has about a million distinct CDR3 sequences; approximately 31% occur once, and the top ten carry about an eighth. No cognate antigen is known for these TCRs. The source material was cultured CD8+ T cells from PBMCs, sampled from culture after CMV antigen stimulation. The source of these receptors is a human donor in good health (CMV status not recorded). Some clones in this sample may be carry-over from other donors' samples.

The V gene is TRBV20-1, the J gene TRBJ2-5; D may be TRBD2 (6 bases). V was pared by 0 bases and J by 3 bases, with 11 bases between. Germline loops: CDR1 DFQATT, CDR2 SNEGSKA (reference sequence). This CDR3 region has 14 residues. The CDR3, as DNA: TGCAGTGCTAGAGATTGGATAGCGGAAGAGACCCAGTACTTC. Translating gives CSARDWIAEETQYF.

The CDR3 nucleotides read TGTGCCAGCAGCTTAGGTCGGAGGCAAGAGACCCAGTACTTC. Amino acids: CASSLGRRQETQYF. J is TRBJ2-5 and V is TRBV11-2; TRBD2 is a possible D gene (5 bases). V lost 1 base and J lost 2, with 8 bases in between. Germline lookup yields CDR1 SGHAT and CDR2 FQNNGV. The CDR3 totals 14 residues.

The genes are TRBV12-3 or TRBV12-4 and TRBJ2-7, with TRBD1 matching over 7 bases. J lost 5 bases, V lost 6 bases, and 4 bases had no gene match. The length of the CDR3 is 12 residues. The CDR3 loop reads CASRGDSHEQYV. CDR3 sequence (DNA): TGTGCCAGCAGGGGGGACAGTCACGAGCAGTACGTC.

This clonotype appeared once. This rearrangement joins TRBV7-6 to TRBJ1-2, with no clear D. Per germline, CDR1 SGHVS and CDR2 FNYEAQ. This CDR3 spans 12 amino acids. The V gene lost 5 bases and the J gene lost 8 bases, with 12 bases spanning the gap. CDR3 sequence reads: CASSKNTGGYTF. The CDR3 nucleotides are TGTGCCAGCAGCAAAAACACGGGGGGCTACACCTTC.

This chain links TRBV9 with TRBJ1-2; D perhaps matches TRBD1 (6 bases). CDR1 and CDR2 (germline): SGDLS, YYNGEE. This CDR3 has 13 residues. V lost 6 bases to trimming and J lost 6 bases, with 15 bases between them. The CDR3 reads CASITRGGNGYTF. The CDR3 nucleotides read TGTGCCAGCATCACCAGGGGAGGGAATGGCTACACCTTC.

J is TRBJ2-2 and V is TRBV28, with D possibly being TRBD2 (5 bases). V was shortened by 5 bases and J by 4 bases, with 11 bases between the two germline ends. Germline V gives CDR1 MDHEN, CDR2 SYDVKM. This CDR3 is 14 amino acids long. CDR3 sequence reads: CASSTDSSTGELFF. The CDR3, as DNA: TGTGCCAGCAGTACGGACTCGAGCACCGGGGAGCTGTTTTTT.

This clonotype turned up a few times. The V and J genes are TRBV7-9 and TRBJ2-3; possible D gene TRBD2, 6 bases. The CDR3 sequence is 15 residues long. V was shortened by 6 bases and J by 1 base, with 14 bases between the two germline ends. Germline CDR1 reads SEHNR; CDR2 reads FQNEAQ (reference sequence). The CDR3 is CASRRGTFRTDTQYF. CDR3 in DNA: TGTGCCAGCAGACGGGGGACCTTCCGCACAGATACGCAGTATTTT.

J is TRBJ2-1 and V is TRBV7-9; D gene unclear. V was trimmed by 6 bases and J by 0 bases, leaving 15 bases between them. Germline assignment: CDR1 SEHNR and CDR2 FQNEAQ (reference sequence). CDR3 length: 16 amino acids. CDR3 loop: CASSPTDRSSYNEQFF. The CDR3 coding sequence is TGTGCCAGCAGTCCTACTGACCGTAGCTCCTACAATGAGCAGTTCTTC.